This T cell receptor (beta chain) appears in the sequencing data of a study of blood T cell repertoires in COVID-19. The germline V gene has CDR1 LNHDA and CDR2 SQIVND (reference sequence). CDR3 length equals 12 residues. The V end lost 6 bases, the J end lost 5 bases, and 8 bases lay between the germline ends. Produced via immunoSEQ multiplex PCR; TCRdb's table is partial and in-frame only. The data show some 220,000 clones, 86% seen once. The sequenced sample was PBMCs or T cells enriched from blood (not recorded which). The rearrangement links TRBV19 to TRBJ1-5; no clear D gene. The sequence was obtained from a woman aged 50 to 60 in a cohort exposed to, infected with or recovered from COVID-19 (not recorded which). CDR3 DNA sequence: TGTGCCAGTAGAACTTTAGATCAGCCCCAGCATTTT. Amino acids: CASRTLDQPQHF.